The 2 T cell receptor beta chains given below trace back to one sample, sequenced in a study of CXCR3-negative and CXCR3-positive naive CD8 T cells. Libraries were UMI-labeled 5' RACE TRB cDNA. TCRdb processed the 5' RACE reads again and assigns one entry to each CDR3 protein, with no DNA. This repertoire includes some 61,000 distinct CDR3 sequences. Sequencing was carried out using naive CXCR3- CD8+ T cells from blood. The subset here: CD45RO-CCR7+CD27+CD95- naive CD8+ T cells lacking CXCR3 (TNR3-). The receptor source for this set is a human donor in good health. Some clones in this sample may be carry-over from other donors' samples.

V usage is TRBV12-3 or TRBV12-4 and J usage is TRBJ2-7; with no DNA, the TCRdb D assignment of TRBD2 cannot be verified. The CDR3 covers 13 residues. The CDR3 reads CASSPSAVYEQYF.

The chain joins TRBV7-2 to TRBJ2-3; TCRdb outputs TRBD2, but without DNA this stays unchecked. The CDR3 has 17 amino acids. Germline V lookup: CDR1 SGHTA, CDR2 FQGNSA. The CDR3 sequence is CASSSQQWLAETDTQYF.